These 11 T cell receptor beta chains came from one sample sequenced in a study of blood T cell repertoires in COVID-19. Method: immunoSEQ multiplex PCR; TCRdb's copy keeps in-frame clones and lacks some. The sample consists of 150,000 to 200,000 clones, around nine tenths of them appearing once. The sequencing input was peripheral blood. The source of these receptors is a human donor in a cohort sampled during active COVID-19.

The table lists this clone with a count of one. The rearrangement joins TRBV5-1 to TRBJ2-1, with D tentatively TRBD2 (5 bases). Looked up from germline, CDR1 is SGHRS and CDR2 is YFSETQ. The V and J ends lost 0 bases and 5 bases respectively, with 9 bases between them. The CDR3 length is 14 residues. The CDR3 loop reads CASSLGGLNNEQFF. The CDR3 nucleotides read TGCGCCAGCAGCTTGGGAGGACTTAACAATGAGCAGTTCTTC.

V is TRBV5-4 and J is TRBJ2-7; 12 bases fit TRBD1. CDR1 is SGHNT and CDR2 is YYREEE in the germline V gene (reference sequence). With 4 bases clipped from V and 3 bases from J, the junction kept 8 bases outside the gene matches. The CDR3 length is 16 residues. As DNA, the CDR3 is TGTGCCAGCAGCACCCGAGGGACAGGGGGCCTCTACGAGCAGTACTTC. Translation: CASSTRGTGGLYEQYF.

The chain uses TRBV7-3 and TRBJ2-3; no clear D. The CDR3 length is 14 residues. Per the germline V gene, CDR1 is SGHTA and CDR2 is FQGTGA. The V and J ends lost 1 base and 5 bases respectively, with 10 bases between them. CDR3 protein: CASSLSLPGDTQYF. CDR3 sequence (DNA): TGTGCCAGCAGCTTAAGCCTTCCCGGAGATACGCAGTATTTT.

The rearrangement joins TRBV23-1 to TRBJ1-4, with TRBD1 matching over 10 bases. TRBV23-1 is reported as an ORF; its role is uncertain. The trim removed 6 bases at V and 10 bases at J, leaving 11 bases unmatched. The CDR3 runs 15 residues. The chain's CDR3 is CASRLSGQGGPKLFF. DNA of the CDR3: TGCGCCAGCAGACTGAGTGGACAGGGGGGTCCAAAACTGTTTTTT.

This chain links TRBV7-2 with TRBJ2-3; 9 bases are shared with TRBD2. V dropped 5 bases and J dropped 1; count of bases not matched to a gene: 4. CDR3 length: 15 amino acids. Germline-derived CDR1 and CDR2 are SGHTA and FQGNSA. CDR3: CASSQRGARTDTQYF. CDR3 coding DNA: TGTGCCAGCAGCCAGCGGGGGGCCCGCACAGATACGCAGTATTTT.

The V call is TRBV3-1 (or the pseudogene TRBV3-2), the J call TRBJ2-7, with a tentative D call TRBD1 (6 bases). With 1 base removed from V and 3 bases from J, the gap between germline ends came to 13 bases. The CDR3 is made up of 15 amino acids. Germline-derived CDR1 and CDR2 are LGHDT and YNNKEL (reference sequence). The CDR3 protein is CASSQGDNGNYEQYF. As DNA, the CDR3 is TGTGCCAGCAGCCAAGGGGACAATGGCAACTACGAGCAGTACTTC.

The DNA for the CDR3 is TGTGCCAGCAGTGAAGGCGCGCCCCAGCATTTT. Translating gives CASSEGAPQHF. The genes are TRBV2 and TRBJ1-5; D not certain. Germline CDR1 and CDR2: SNHLY and FYNNEI. The CDR3 consists of 11 residues. V was cut by 1 base and J by 9 bases, with 4 bases left in between.

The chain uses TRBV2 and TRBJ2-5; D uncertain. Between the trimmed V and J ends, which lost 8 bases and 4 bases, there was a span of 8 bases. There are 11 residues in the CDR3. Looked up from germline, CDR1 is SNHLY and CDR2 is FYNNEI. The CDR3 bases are TGTGCCAGCCTAGAAGGAGAGACCCAGTACTTC. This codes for CASLEGETQYF.

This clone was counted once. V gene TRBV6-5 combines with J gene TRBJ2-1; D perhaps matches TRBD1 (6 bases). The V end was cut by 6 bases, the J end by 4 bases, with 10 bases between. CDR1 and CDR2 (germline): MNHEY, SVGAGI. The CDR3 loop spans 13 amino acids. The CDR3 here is CASRRGSYNEQFF. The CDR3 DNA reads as TGTGCCAGCAGAAGGGGGTCATACAATGAGCAGTTCTTC.

In DNA, the CDR3 is TGTGCCAGCAGCCCCGGCGGAAACTATGGCTACACCTTC. Translated, it gives CASSPGGNYGYTF. V gene TRBV28 combines with J gene TRBJ1-2; D is uncertain. Germline loops: CDR1 MDHEN, CDR2 SYDVKM. The ends were cut back, 6 bases at V and 2 bases at J, with 10 bases in the middle. The CDR3 runs to 13 residues.

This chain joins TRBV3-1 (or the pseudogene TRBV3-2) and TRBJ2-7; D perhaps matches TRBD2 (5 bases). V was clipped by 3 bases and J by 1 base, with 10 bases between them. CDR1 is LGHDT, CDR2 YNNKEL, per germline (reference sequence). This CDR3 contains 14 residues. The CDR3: CASSQGALSYEQYF. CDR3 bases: TGTGCCAGCAGCCAGGGAGCGCTATCCTACGAGCAGTACTTC.